Given below is one T cell receptor (beta chain) in context. This record comes from a study of cytomegalovirus exposure and HLA in healthy donors. The PCR was carried out with 60 Vbeta primers and 13 Jbeta primers. The assay was immunoSEQ multiplex PCR, and TCRdb's table has in-frame clones only and misses some. This table holds fewer than 120,000 clones, around 76% found once. The CDR3 contains 15 residues. Losses at the gene ends were 2 bases for V and 6 bases for J; bases not matched to a gene: 6. The germline V gene has CDR1 MNHEY and CDR2 SVGAGI. This sequence was found in a man younger than 40 in good health and CMV-seropositive. The chain carries TRBV6-5 and TRBJ2-1; 8 nucleotides align to TRBD1. Sequenced: PBMCs. The CDR3 spells CASSYTATGGNEQFF. The CDR3 coding sequence is TGTGCCAGCAGTTACACGGCTACAGGGGGCAATGAGCAGTTCTTC.